This entry lists 21 T cell receptor beta chains sequenced from one sample in a study of blood T cell repertoires in COVID-19. Clones were sequenced by immunoSEQ multiplex PCR, and TCRdb holds only the in-frame ones, with some missing. The table shows about 410,000 clones, with around nine tenths occurring only once. Input material: peripheral blood. All receptors come from a woman aged 40 to 55 with COVID-19, enrolled during active disease.

This chain uses TRBV5-6 with TRBJ1-3; 11 bases align to TRBD1. The V gene's germline CDR1 is SGHDT and CDR2 YYEEEE. With V trimmed by 4 bases and J by 2 bases, 8 bases remained unmatched. The CDR3 length is 17 residues. CDR3: CASSHRDRGLPGNTIYF. CDR3 nucleotide sequence: TGTGCCAGCAGCCACCGGGACAGGGGGTTGCCTGGAAACACCATATATTTT. The variable domain in full, with the rest retrieved from reference TRBV5-6 and TRBJ1-3, is DAGVTQSPTHLIKTRGQQVTLRCSPKSGHDTVSWYQQALGQGPQFIFQYYEEEERQRGNFPDRFSGHQFPNYSSELNVNALLLGDSALYLCASSHRDRGLPGNTIYFGEGSWLTVV.

J is TRBJ1-4 and V is TRBV2; D remains unclear. From germline, CDR1 is SNHLY and CDR2 FYNNEI. The ends were cut back, 6 bases at V and 8 bases at J, with 16 bases in the middle. CDR3 size: 14 residues. The CDR3 sequence is CASRGGQVNEKLFF. The CDR3 bases are TGTGCCAGCAGGGGTGGGCAGGTAAACGAAAAACTGTTTTTT.

For the CDR3, the DNA is TGTGCCAGCAGTTTAATCCCCGGAGCCTATGGCTACACCTTC. Its translation is CASSLIPGAYGYTF. This chain joins TRBV28 and TRBJ1-2; D gene unclear. Trimming took 2 bases from V and 4 from J, leaving 11 bases between them. Germline V gives CDR1 MDHEN, CDR2 SYDVKM. The CDR3 spans 14 residues.

This chain joins TRBV11-2 and TRBJ1-2; 7 bases are shared with TRBD1. The germline V gene has CDR1 SGHAT and CDR2 FQNNGV. The V segment lost 5 bases and the J segment 3 bases; nucleotides outside the gene matches: 9. CDR3 length: 15 amino acids. In nucleotides, the CDR3 is TGTGCCAGCAGCCCACACAGGGGCCGGGACTATGGCTACACCTTC. This gives the protein CASSPHRGRDYGYTF.

This chain connects TRBV9 to TRBJ2-5; weak D call: TRBD2 (6 bases). Germline CDR1 is SGDLS and CDR2 is YYNGEE. Trimming took off 5 bases at V and 2 bases at J, with 13 bases between the two ends. The CDR3 length is 14 residues. The CDR3, as DNA: TGTGCCAGCAGTGTCGGAGGGAGACAAGAGACCCAGTACTTC. Translating gives CASSVGGRQETQYF.

This sequence joins TRBV6-5 and TRBJ1-2; the D gene is possibly TRBD1 (5 bases). Germline V lookup: CDR1 MNHEY, CDR2 SVGAGI. CDR3 length: 15 residues. V was cut by 0 bases and J by 3 bases, with 11 bases left in between. CDR3 sequence reads: CASSYSSGGYYGYTF. The DNA of the CDR3 is TGTGCCAGCAGTTACTCGAGCGGGGGGTACTATGGCTACACCTTC.

The chain employs TRBV6-5 and TRBJ1-1; a possible D gene is TRBD1 (5 bases). Between the trimmed V and J ends, which lost 3 bases and 6 bases, there was a span of 14 bases. Germline V gene data show CDR1 as MNHEY and CDR2 as SVGAGI. The CDR3 loop spans 14 amino acids. The CDR3 reads CASSYMGPRSEAFF. CDR3 sequence (DNA): TGTGCCAGCAGTTATATGGGGCCGCGATCTGAAGCTTTCTTT.

This clone was seen only once. The chain employs TRBV2 and TRBJ2-1, with TRBD2 matching 9 bases. The germline V gene encodes CDR1 SNHLY and CDR2 FYNNEI. CDR3 length: 15 amino acids. With 10 bases clipped from V and 1 base from J, the junction kept 8 bases outside the gene matches. The CDR3 nucleotides read TGTGCCACCCGAGGCGGGGGGGCGTCCTACAATGAGCAGTTCTTC. Amino acids: CATRGGGASYNEQFF.

The chain recombines TRBV27 with TRBJ2-3; D perhaps matches TRBD1 (5 bases). CDR3 length equals 14 residues. CDR1 is MNHEY, CDR2 SMNVEV, per germline (reference sequence). Trimming shortened V by 0 bases and J by 5 bases, and 9 bases separated the two germline ends. As DNA, the CDR3 is TGTGCCAGCAGTTTATCTCAGGGTTTAGATACGCAGTATTTT. Translated: CASSLSQGLDTQYF.

V gene TRBV19 combines with J gene TRBJ2-6; TRBD1 agrees at 9 bases. J lost 0 bases, V lost 10 bases, and 4 bases had no gene match. CDR3 length: 15 residues. Germline lookup yields CDR1 LNHDA and CDR2 SQIVND (reference sequence). CDR3 nucleotide sequence: TGTGCCACGGGACAGGGCGGCTCTGGGGCCAACGTCCTGACTTTC. Protein: CATGQGGSGANVLTF.

The chain joins TRBV4-3 to TRBJ1-2, with 8 bases fitting TRBD1. The CDR3 runs to 17 residues. The V gene end was trimmed by 0 bases and the J gene end by 1 base; junction bases not matched to a gene: 7. Germline values: CDR1 LGHNA, CDR2 YSLEER. CDR3 coding DNA: TGCGCCAGCAGCCAAGATCTGGGGGACAGGAGTAACTATGGCTACACCTTC. As protein: CASSQDLGDRSNYGYTF.

V is TRBV6-5 and J is TRBJ1-6; 7 nucleotides align to TRBD1. The CDR3 loop spans 15 amino acids. The ends lost 2 bases at V and 9 bases at J; junction bases unmatched: 7. Germline assignment: CDR1 MNHEY and CDR2 SVGAGI. The CDR3, as DNA: TGTGCCAGCAGTTACCAGGGGGTAATGAGTTCACCCCTCCACTTT. This encodes CASSYQGVMSSPLHF.

This sequence joins TRBV7-8 and TRBJ2-1, with D perhaps matching TRBD2 (5 bases). There are 13 residues in the CDR3. With 4 bases removed from V and 8 bases from J, the gap between germline ends came to 12 bases. CDR1 and CDR2 from the germline V gene are SGHVS and FQNEAQ. The CDR3 spells CASSSLRGYEQFF. The CDR3 DNA is TGTGCCAGCAGCTCCCTCCGGGGTTATGAGCAGTTCTTC.

J is TRBJ1-2 and V is TRBV27; 9 bases map to TRBD1. From germline, CDR1 is MNHEY and CDR2 SMNVEV (reference sequence). The CDR3 length is 15 residues. V lost 7 bases and J lost 7; bases outside the gene matches: 13. CDR3 amino acids: CASTLKPGQGTGYTF. The CDR3 nucleotides are TGTGCCAGCACCCTCAAACCGGGACAGGGTACTGGCTACACCTTC.

The chain joins TRBV2 to TRBJ2-7; 8 nucleotides align to TRBD2. The V segment lost 8 bases and the J segment 3 bases; nucleotides outside the gene matches: 9. The CDR3 totals 14 residues. Germline V CDR1 and CDR2: SNHLY, FYNNEI. CDR3 protein: CASGAAGGFYEQYF. The CDR3 coding sequence is TGTGCCAGCGGTGCGGCGGGAGGTTTCTACGAGCAGTACTTC.

The V call is TRBV2, the J call TRBJ2-7; TRBD2 matches at 10 bases. Germline-derived CDR1 and CDR2 are SNHLY and FYNNEI. The V segment lost 6 bases and the J segment 0 bases; nucleotides outside the gene matches: 5. The CDR3 has 15 amino acids. The CDR3 bases are TGTGCCAGCAGGGGTAGCGGGAGGAGCTCCTACGAGCAGTACTTC. This encodes CASRGSGRSSYEQYF.

The count of this clone is one. V is TRBV7-2 and J is TRBJ1-6, with D possibly TRBD1 on 6 matching bases. CDR1 and CDR2 from the germline V gene are SGHTA and FQGNSA. The V end was cut by 6 bases, the J end by 7 bases, with 16 bases between. The CDR3 spans 15 residues. For the CDR3, the DNA is TGTGCCAGCAGAGAGACAGGAAAAAAAAATTCACCCCTCCACTTT. Its protein is CASRETGKKNSPLHF. Filled out from reference TRBV7-2 and TRBJ1-6, the complete variable domain reads GAGVSQSPSNKVTEKGKDVELRCDPISGHTALYWYRQSLGQGLEFLIYFQGNSAPDKSGLPSDRFSAERTGGSVSTLTIQRTQQEDSAVYLCASRETGKKNSPLHFGNGTRLTVT.

V is TRBV18 and J is TRBJ1-1; TRBD1 matches at 8 bases. The CDR3 covers 15 residues. With 6 bases clipped from V and 3 bases from J, the junction kept 9 bases outside the gene matches. Looked up from germline, CDR1 is KGHSH and CDR2 is LQKENI. The DNA of the CDR3 is TGTGCCAGCTCCCCCAACAGGGGGGGGGACACTGAAGCTTTCTTT. Translation: CASSPNRGGDTEAFF.

The V gene is TRBV20-1, the J gene TRBJ1-1, with a tentative D call TRBD1 (6 bases). The CDR3 is 15 residues long. V dropped 3 bases and J dropped 1 base, with 15 bases sitting between them. CDR1 DFQATT and CDR2 SNEGSKA come from the germline V gene (reference sequence). The CDR3 DNA reads as TGCAGTGCTAGTGATCCGGGGGGCCGGAACACTGAAGCTTTCTTT. Amino acids: CSASDPGGRNTEAFF.

The chain uses TRBV30 and TRBJ1-5; D is undetermined. Per the germline V gene, CDR1 is GTSNPN and CDR2 is SVGIG (reference sequence). Between the trimmed V and J ends, which lost 5 bases and 3 bases, there was a span of 17 bases. This CDR3 spans 15 amino acids. The CDR3 DNA reads as TGTGCCTGGGCCTCCGCGGCGGCCCCCAATCAGCCCCAGCATTTT. Its translation is CAWASAAAPNQPQHF.

The chain links TRBV28 to TRBJ2-2; the match to TRBD1 covers 7 bases. CDR1 and CDR2 from the germline V gene are MDHEN and SYDVKM. The CDR3 consists of 17 residues. J lost 1 base, V lost 5 bases, and 10 bases had no gene match. The CDR3 loop reads CASSPIETGMNTGELFF. The DNA of the CDR3 is TGTGCCAGCAGTCCGATCGAGACAGGGATGAACACCGGGGAGCTGTTTTTT. The full variable domain, rest sourced from reference TRBV28 and TRBJ2-2, is DVKVTQSSRYLVKRTGEKVFLECVQDMDHENMFWYRQDPGLGLRLIYFSYDVKMKEKGDIPEGYSVSREKKERFSLILESASTNQTSMYLCASSPIETGMNTGELFFGEGSRLTVL.